The clone carrying this T cell receptor beta chain has ten or more counts. This specimen comes from a study of T cells in Graves' hyperthyroidism and ophthalmopathy. Study as a whole: Initial diagnosis, before any treatment, was when peripheral blood was collected.

The CDR3 consists of 11 residues. The V end lost 9 bases, the J end lost 5 bases, and 10 bases lay between the germline ends. Amplification yielded TCR beta CDR3 regions, with RNA transcripts as the source. Primed by the HTBI set, a first-round RT-PCR was run on the TCR CDR3. TCRdb independently ran MiXCR on the multiplex PCR reads; one entry per CDR3 protein. Of fewer than 700,000 distinct CDR3 sequences listed, 16% are singletons. Stable Graves' hyperthyroidism meant no ophthalmopathy progression within 18 months. Patients with uncontrolled infections, other autoimmune diseases, pregnancy or lactation were excluded. Each 10 ml fresh peripheral blood draw supplied the PBMCs.

The sequence was obtained from a woman aged 25 to 39 with Graves' hyperthyroidism. Sequencing input: blood. The V gene is TRBV12-3 or TRBV12-4, the J gene TRBJ2-5; D call uncertain. This chain's CDR3 is CASLVGETQYF. CDR3 nucleotide sequence: TGTGCCAGTCTAGTGGGGGAGACCCAGTACTTC.